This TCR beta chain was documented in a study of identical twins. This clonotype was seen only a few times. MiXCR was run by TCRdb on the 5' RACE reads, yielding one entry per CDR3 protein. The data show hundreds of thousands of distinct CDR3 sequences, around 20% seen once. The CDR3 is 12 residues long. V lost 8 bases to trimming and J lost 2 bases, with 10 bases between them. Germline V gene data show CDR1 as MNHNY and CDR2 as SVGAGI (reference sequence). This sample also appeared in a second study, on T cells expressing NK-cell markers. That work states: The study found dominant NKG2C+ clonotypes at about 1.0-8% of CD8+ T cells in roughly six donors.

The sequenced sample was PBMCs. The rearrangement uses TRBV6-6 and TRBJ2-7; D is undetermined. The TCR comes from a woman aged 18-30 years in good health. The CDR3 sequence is CASLRGPYEQYF. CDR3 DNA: TGTGCCAGCTTACGCGGTCCCTACGAGCAGTACTTC.